The 27 T cell receptor beta chains reported below all come from one sample, sequenced in a study of technical replicates of blood from a handful of donors. Some clones are missing from TCRdb's copy, which holds only in-frame ones; the method was immunoSEQ multiplex PCR. The data show tens of thousands of clones, roughly 89% seen once. Sequenced: T cells isolated from PBMCs. The receptors stem from a human donor in good health. Some clones in this sample may be carry-over from other donors' samples.

This chain links TRBV11-2 with TRBJ2-7; D gene ambiguous. Trimming stripped 2 bases from V and 2 bases from J, with 10 bases between. Germline V gene sequence: CDR1 SGHAT, CDR2 FQNNGV. This CDR3 is 14 amino acids long. The CDR3 bases are TGTGCCAGCAGCTTATCCCGCAGTCCCTACGAGCAGTACTTC. As protein: CASSLSRSPYEQYF.

The chain employs TRBV5-1 and TRBJ1-1, with D perhaps matching TRBD1 (5 bases). Between the trimmed V and J ends, which lost 2 bases and 0 bases, there was a span of 11 bases. The CDR3 runs 15 residues. CDR1 is SGHRS and CDR2 is YFSETQ in the germline V gene. For the CDR3, the DNA is TGCGCCAGCAGCTTCCCTGGGGCCATGAACACTGAAGCTTTCTTT. This sequence encodes CASSFPGAMNTEAFF.

J is TRBJ2-2 and V is TRBV4-1; the D gene is possibly TRBD1 (6 bases). V lost 1 base and J 6 bases, leaving 18 bases between the germline ends. From germline, CDR1 is MGHRA and CDR2 YSYEKL. CDR3 size: 17 residues. DNA of the CDR3: TGCGCCAGCAGCCAAGGGGATCGAAGGGGGTACTCCGGGGAGCTGTTTTTT. This sequence encodes CASSQGDRRGYSGELFF.

This sequence joins TRBV5-1 and TRBJ2-1; 8 bases match TRBD1. V lost 0 bases, J lost 4 bases, and 6 bases stayed unmatched. The CDR3 totals 16 residues. Germline V gives CDR1 SGHRS, CDR2 YFSETQ. The CDR3 reads CASSLEDRATYNEQFF. For the CDR3, the DNA is TGCGCCAGCAGCTTGGAGGACAGGGCAACATACAATGAGCAGTTCTTC. Drawing the rest from reference TRBV5-1 and TRBJ2-1, the complete variable domain is KAGVTQTPRYLIKTRGQQVTLSCSPISGHRSVSWYQQTPGQGLQFLFEYFSETQRNKGNFPGRFSGRQFSNSRSEMNVSTLELGDSALYLCASSLEDRATYNEQFFGPGTRLTVL.

This chain joins TRBV18 and TRBJ2-7; maybe TRBD1 (6 bases). Deletions cut 3 bases from V and 5 bases from J, with 11 bases between. The CDR3 spans 13 residues. Germline CDR1 is KGHSH and CDR2 is LQKENI. DNA of the CDR3: TGTGCCAGCTCACCTCAGGGGTTGCACGAGCAGTACTTC. Amino acid sequence: CASSPQGLHEQYF.

Notes on this clone: Other DNA variants within this sample encode the same CDR3. This rearrangement joins TRBV4-2 to TRBJ2-3, with 7 bases lining up with TRBD2. Germline V CDR1 and CDR2: LGHNA, YNFKEQ. V shed 6 bases and J 4 bases; nucleotides not matched to a gene: 16. The CDR3 consists of 17 residues. The CDR3 DNA reads TGTGCCAGCAGGGGGCCCGGACTAGGCGGGGTGGCAGATACGCAGTATTTT. Amino acid sequence: CASRGPGLGGVADTQYF.

V gene TRBV7-7 combines with J gene TRBJ2-5; 14 bases match TRBD2. Looked up from germline, CDR1 is SSHAT and CDR2 is FNYEAQ (reference sequence). The CDR3 is 16 residues long. This CDR3 reads CASVPTSGGAEETQYF. The DNA for the CDR3 is TGTGCTAGTGTCCCGACTAGCGGGGGGGCCGAGGAGACCCAGTACTTC.

This chain joins TRBV6-6 and TRBJ2-7; D unresolved. V was pared by 1 base and J by 3 bases, with 16 bases between. This CDR3 is built from 16 residues. The germline gives CDR1 MNHNY, CDR2 SVGAGI (reference sequence). Here the CDR3 reads CASSYWQTHRSYEQYF. CDR3 coding DNA: TGTGCCAGCAGTTACTGGCAGACTCACCGGAGCTACGAGCAGTACTTC.

CDR3 sequence: CAISDLGGIDYGYTF. The DNA of the CDR3 is TGTGCCATCAGTGATCTGGGGGGTATCGACTATGGCTACACCTTC. This chain links TRBV10-3 with TRBJ1-2; D may be TRBD1 (5 bases). This CDR3 contains 15 residues. Trimming shortened V by 3 bases and J by 3 bases, and 14 bases separated the two germline ends. Germline loops: CDR1 ENHRY, CDR2 SYGVKD.

The V and J genes are TRBV4-1 and TRBJ1-1; no definite D call. CDR3 length: 15 amino acids. Trimming shortened V by 1 base and J by 8 bases, and 17 bases separated the two germline ends. Germline V lookup: CDR1 MGHRA, CDR2 YSYEKL. This CDR3 reads CASSQGLTDWAEAFF. The CDR3 region has the DNA TGCGCCAGCAGCCAAGGATTGACGGATTGGGCGGAAGCTTTCTTT.

This chain links TRBV11-2 with TRBJ1-5, with TRBD1 matching 9 bases. Germline V CDR1 and CDR2: SGHAT, FQNNGV. V was clipped by 5 bases and J by 6 bases; unmatched bases: 8. The length of the CDR3 is 15 residues. The DNA for the CDR3 is TGTGCCAGCAGCACAGGGGGCGGGGATGCTCAGCCCCAGCATTTT. Translation: CASSTGGGDAQPQHF.

The V call is TRBV9, the J call TRBJ2-1, with 8 bases fitting TRBD2. Looked up from germline, CDR1 is SGDLS and CDR2 is YYNGEE. The CDR3 runs to 16 residues. J was trimmed by 0 bases and V by 0 bases; bases with no gene match: 2. As DNA, the CDR3 is TGTGCCAGCAGCGTAGCGGGGGGGGACTCCTACAATGAGCAGTTCTTC. Protein product: CASSVAGGDSYNEQFF.

The chain has TRBV11-2 and TRBJ1-5; D gene ambiguous. Between the trimmed V and J ends, which lost 0 bases and 4 bases, there was a span of 7 bases. The CDR3 totals 14 residues. Germline V CDR1 and CDR2: SGHAT, FQNNGV. CDR3 coding DNA: TGTGCCAGCAGCTTAGATCCGGGGAATCAGCCCCAGCATTTT. This codes for CASSLDPGNQPQHF.

CDR3 bases: TGCGCCAGCAGCACCATAACGGTGAACACTGAAGCTTTCTTT. Amino acid sequence: CASSTITVNTEAFF. The chain has TRBV5-1 and TRBJ1-1; D is uncertain. Germline loops: CDR1 SGHRS, CDR2 YFSETQ. The V end was cut by 4 bases, the J end by 0 bases, with 10 bases between. CDR3 length: 14 amino acids.

This chain links TRBV29-1 with TRBJ1-1; a weak D match, TRBD1 (5 bases). Trimming shortened V by 7 bases and J by 1 base, and 13 bases separated the two germline ends. The CDR3 is made up of 13 amino acids. Germline assignment: CDR1 SQVTM and CDR2 ANQGSEA. CDR3 sequence reads: CSGMTAPNTEAFF. The CDR3, as DNA: TGCAGCGGAATGACAGCACCGAACACTGAAGCTTTCTTT.

The chain is built from TRBV27 and TRBJ1-5; D might be TRBD1 (5 bases). CDR3 length: 16 residues. Germline V gene data show CDR1 as MNHEY and CDR2 as SMNVEV (reference sequence). V was shortened by 4 bases and J by 2 bases, with 15 bases between the two germline ends. This CDR3 is CASSSLQGGGNQPQHF. For the CDR3, the DNA is TGTGCCAGCAGTTCACTCCAGGGTGGTGGCAATCAGCCCCAGCATTTT.

The V gene is TRBV2, the J gene TRBJ2-7, with 9 bases matching TRBD1. The V segment lost 7 bases and the J segment 6 bases; nucleotides outside the gene matches: 7. CDR3 length: 13 amino acids. Germline CDR1 SNHLY, CDR2 FYNNEI. CDR3 sequence: CASTGQGFGEQYF. The CDR3 region has the DNA TGTGCCAGCACGGGACAGGGTTTTGGCGAGCAGTACTTC.

The CDR3 is CASSLAGGTDTQYF. The CDR3 DNA sequence: TGTGCCAGCAGTTTGGCCGGGGGCACAGATACGCAGTATTTT. The V and J genes are TRBV7-3 and TRBJ2-3; tentative D call: TRBD2 (5 bases). There are 14 residues in the CDR3. Germline V gene data show CDR1 as SGHTA and CDR2 as FQGTGA. Trimming shortened V by 6 bases and J by 1 base, and 11 bases separated the two germline ends.

The chain employs TRBV15 and TRBJ2-5; tentatively, D is TRBD1 (6 bases). Trimming left V 6 bases short and J 1 base short, with 18 bases between. The germline gives CDR1 LNHNV, CDR2 YYDKDF (reference sequence). The CDR3 is 16 amino acids. Written as DNA, the CDR3 is TGTGCCACCAGTGGGGTTGAGTTGACAGGCCAAGAGACCCAGTACTTC. It specifies CATSGVELTGQETQYF.

The J gene is TRBJ1-2, the V gene TRBV18; no clear D gene. Germline CDR1 reads KGHSH; CDR2 reads LQKENI. The CDR3 sequence is 13 residues long. V was cut by 0 bases and J by 3 bases, with 5 bases left in between. The CDR3 DNA follows: TGTGCCAGCTCACCACCGCTATACTATGGCTACACCTTC. Translating gives CASSPPLYYGYTF.

This chain connects TRBV9 to TRBJ2-7; D possibly corresponds to TRBD1 (7 bases). This CDR3 comprises 15 residues. V was clipped by 3 bases and J by 1 base, with 14 bases between them. The germline V gene encodes CDR1 SGDLS and CDR2 YYNGEE. CDR3 amino acids: CASSGGDRSSYEQYF. Here the CDR3 DNA reads TGTGCCAGCAGCGGCGGGGACAGATCATCCTACGAGCAGTACTTC.

The rearrangement joins TRBV5-8 to TRBJ2-7; a possible D gene is TRBD1 (6 bases). Germline CDR1 and CDR2: SGHTS and YDEGEE. Trimming cost V 7 bases and J 6 bases, with 14 bases left between them. The CDR3 runs 12 residues. The CDR3 sequence: CASWIQGIEQYF. DNA of the CDR3: TGTGCCAGCTGGATACAGGGAATCGAGCAGTACTTC.

The chain uses TRBV4-1 and TRBJ2-1, with D maybe TRBD2 (5 bases). Germline CDR1 is MGHRA and CDR2 is YSYEKL. The CDR3 loop spans 18 amino acids. Trimming removed 2 bases from V and 1 base from J, with 18 bases in between. The CDR3 region is CASSQTPRGIRSYNEQFF. The CDR3 DNA reads TGCGCCAGCAGCCAAACTCCTCGGGGTATTCGATCCTACAATGAGCAGTTCTTC.

The chain combines TRBV5-1 with TRBJ1-6; D not resolved. There are 14 residues in the CDR3. Germline V gene sequence: CDR1 SGHRS, CDR2 YFSETQ. Trimming left V 4 bases short and J 4 bases short, with 9 bases between. This CDR3 is CASSAVAYNSPLHF. The CDR3 DNA is TGCGCCAGCAGCGCAGTTGCTTATAATTCACCCCTCCACTTT.

The rearrangement links TRBV4-1 to TRBJ2-3, with 8 positions matching TRBD1. CDR1 and CDR2 (germline): MGHRA, YSYEKL. This CDR3 contains 16 residues. V gave up 1 base and J gave up 1 base; unmatched junction bases: 4. The CDR3 DNA follows: TGCGCCAGCAGCCAAGGACAGGGGCTTCGCACAGATACGCAGTATTTT. Encoded protein: CASSQGQGLRTDTQYF.

This chain uses TRBV7-9 with TRBJ2-7; D is undetermined. The germline V gene has CDR1 SEHNR and CDR2 FQNEAQ (reference sequence). CDR3 length equals 13 residues. Trimming removed 5 bases at V and 7 bases at J, with 15 bases between. The CDR3 is CASSGQALMEQYF. The DNA for the CDR3 is TGTGCCAGCAGCGGGCAGGCCCTGATGGAGCAGTACTTC.

This chain connects TRBV6-6 to TRBJ1-5; TRBD1 might be the D (5 bases). Between the trimmed V and J ends, which lost 0 bases and 7 bases, there was a span of 10 bases. The CDR3 covers 14 residues. Germline CDR1 MNHNY, CDR2 SVGAGI (reference sequence). The CDR3 DNA reads as TGTGCCAGCAGTTACTCGCAGGGCGGACAGCCCCAGCATTTT. This codes for CASSYSQGGQPQHF.